The next 5 T cell receptor beta chains were all read from a single sample in a study of Graves' ophthalmopathy and Graves' hyperthyroidism. Amplification of the TCR beta CDR3 regions used RNA transcripts (as template). Second-round multiplex PCR came after first-round RT-PCR with HTBI primers. MiXCR, applied by TCRdb to the multiplex PCR reads, yields one record per CDR3 protein. This sample yields 740,000 or so distinct CDR3 sequences, of which roughly two fifths are seen a single time; roughly 46% belongs to the top ten. Sequencing was done on a sample of peripheral blood. Receptors originate from an adult man with Graves' ophthalmopathy.

This rearrangement joins TRBV5-1 to TRBJ1-4, with 8 bases aligning to TRBD1. This CDR3 contains 15 residues. Looked up from germline, CDR1 is SGHRS and CDR2 is YFSETQ. With V trimmed by 4 bases and J by 3 bases, 5 bases remained unmatched. The CDR3 DNA sequence: TGCGCCAGCAGCCCTCGGGACAGGTCTAATGAAAAACTGTTTTTT. Protein sequence: CASSPRDRSNEKLFF.

The J gene is TRBJ2-5, the V gene TRBV6-5; 9 nucleotides align to TRBD1. The end of the DNA aligns better with TRBJ2-1, so the J call may be wrong. CDR1 is MNHEY and CDR2 is SVGAGI in the germline V gene. The CDR3 is made up of 16 amino acids. CDR3 region: CASSYSNRGLVNEQFF. The CDR3 DNA reads TGTGCCAGCAGTTACTCGAACAGGGGGCTGGTGAATGAGCAGTTCTTC.

This sequence joins TRBV20-1 and TRBJ2-7, with 7 bases fitting TRBD1. Unmatched junction bases numbered 5, after V lost 1 base and J lost 5 bases. This CDR3 comprises 13 residues. The germline CDR1 and CDR2 sequences are DFQATT and SNEGSKA (reference sequence). The CDR3 is CSARADRVHEQYF. CDR3 nucleotide sequence: TGCAGTGCTAGAGCTGACAGGGTCCACGAGCAGTACTTC.

A remark on this clonotype: A read error may be the cause here, since a much bigger clone is one base away. V gene TRBV7-2 combines with J gene TRBJ1-6; the D gene is possibly TRBD1 (6 bases). The V end was cut by 10 bases, the J end by 0 bases, with 16 bases between. The CDR3 runs 16 residues. The germline CDR1 and CDR2 sequences are SGHTA and FQGNSA. The CDR3 coding sequence is TGTGCCACTCGACGACAGACAGGCTCCTATAATTCACCCCTCCACTTT. It yields the protein CATRRQTGSYNSPLHF.

This clonotype was picked up many times. The chain has TRBV2 and TRBJ1-1, with 8 bases fitting TRBD1. This CDR3 is built from 13 residues. The germline V gene encodes CDR1 SNHLY and CDR2 FYNNEI. The trim removed 8 bases at V and 4 bases at J, leaving 6 bases unmatched. CDR3: CASEGQGITEAFF. The CDR3 DNA sequence: TGTGCCAGCGAAGGACAGGGAATCACTGAAGCTTTCTTT.